This passage covers 7 T cell receptor beta chains from one sample sequenced in a study of blood T cell repertoires in COVID-19. Some clones are missing from TCRdb's copy, which holds only in-frame ones; the method was immunoSEQ multiplex PCR. The top ten hold approximately 2.5% of the sample, which has roughly 170,000 clones, about 88% seen once. The sample consisted of peripheral blood. The receptors derive from a man aged 35 to 55 with active or convalescent COVID-19.

The rearrangement links TRBV2 to TRBJ2-1, with 8 bases lining up with TRBD2. With V trimmed by 7 bases and J by 8 bases, 13 bases remained unmatched. CDR1 is SNHLY and CDR2 is FYNNEI in the germline V gene. The CDR3 spans 15 residues. The CDR3 protein is CASKGLATGQDEQFF. CDR3 nucleotides: TGTGCCAGCAAAGGACTAGCAACTGGCCAGGATGAGCAGTTCTTC.

The chain uses TRBV2 and TRBJ2-5; TRBD2 is a possible D gene (6 bases). V was pared by 4 bases and J by 5 bases, with 11 bases between. From germline, CDR1 is SNHLY and CDR2 FYNNEI. The CDR3 consists of 13 residues. Here the CDR3 reads CASSGWRDETQYF. CDR3 DNA sequence: TGTGCCAGCAGTGGGTGGAGGGACGAGACCCAGTACTTC.

The chain has TRBV11-3 and TRBJ2-5; the D gene is possibly TRBD2 (6 bases). There are 13 residues in the CDR3. Trimming removed 5 bases at V and 4 bases at J, with 11 bases between. CDR1 SGHNT and CDR2 YENEEA come from the germline V gene. The CDR3 protein is CASSGGATETQYF. The CDR3 bases are TGTGCCAGCAGCGGCGGGGCGACAGAGACCCAGTACTTC.

The chain recombines TRBV4-1 with TRBJ1-6; D not resolved. The V gene's germline CDR1 is MGHRA and CDR2 YSYEKL. Trimming took off 0 bases at V and 0 bases at J, with 9 bases between the two ends. The CDR3 has 17 amino acids. The CDR3 protein is CASSQEFPSSYNSPLHF. As DNA, the CDR3 is TGCGCCAGCAGCCAAGAATTCCCGAGCTCCTATAATTCACCCCTCCACTTT.

The rearrangement joins TRBV2 to TRBJ2-4, with D tentatively TRBD2 (5 bases). The CDR3 consists of 13 residues. Germline CDR1 reads SNHLY; CDR2 reads FYNNEI. V lost 0 bases, J lost 15 bases, and 15 bases lay in between. The CDR3 protein is CASSEARFLGAYF. Here the CDR3 DNA reads TGTGCCAGCAGTGAAGCGCGGTTTTTGGGAGCGTACTTC.

The chain combines TRBV28 with TRBJ2-3; weak D call: TRBD2 (5 bases). Germline V gene lookup returns CDR1 MDHEN and CDR2 SYDVKM. CDR3 length equals 13 residues. Trimming shortened V by 5 bases and J by 4 bases, and 10 bases separated the two germline ends. The CDR3 protein is CASSLPGADTQYF. The CDR3, as DNA: TGTGCCAGCAGTCTCCCCGGGGCAGATACGCAGTATTTT.

The chain has TRBV28 and TRBJ1-5; 7 bases agree with TRBD1. The CDR3 loop spans 15 amino acids. The junction had 5 bases not matched to a gene; V was cut back by 3 bases and J by 3 bases. Germline V gene sequence: CDR1 MDHEN, CDR2 SYDVKM. The CDR3 DNA follows: TGTGCCAGCAGTTTGACAGGGTTAAACAATCAGCCCCAGCATTTT. Amino acid sequence: CASSLTGLNNQPQHF. Filled out from reference TRBV28 and TRBJ1-5, the complete variable domain reads DVKVTQSSRYLVKRTGEKVFLECVQDMDHENMFWYRQDPGLGLRLIYFSYDVKMKEKGDIPEGYSVSREKKERFSLILESASTNQTSMYLCASSLTGLNNQPQHFGDGTRLSIL.